The clone carrying this T cell receptor (beta chain) has more than one count but fewer than ten. This record belongs to a study of T-cell reconstitution after alpha-beta-depleted transplantation in children. The germline V gene has CDR1 LNHNV and CDR2 YYDKDF (reference sequence). The V segment lost 3 bases and the J segment 7 bases; nucleotides outside the gene matches: 6. The CDR3 contains 14 residues. Preparing the TCRbeta library involved the use of unique molecular identifiers. TCRdb independently ran MiXCR on the PCR reads; one entry per CDR3 protein. There are about 350,000 distinct CDR3 sequences in the sample; approximately 12% occur only once, and roughly 4.3% lies in the top ten.

The genes are TRBV15 and TRBJ1-2, with 9 nucleotides matching TRBD1. The TCR originated in a human donor who donated a stem cell graft to a child with Fanconi anemia. The starting material was PBMCs, obtained from the stem cell graft. The CDR3 reads CATSRGQGFGGYTF. DNA of the CDR3: TGTGCCACCAGCAGGGGACAGGGTTTTGGTGGCTACACCTTC.